This TCR beta chain was found in a study of PD-1 blockade in classical Hodgkin lymphoma. Study results and caveats: By cycle point C4D1, TCR diversity had risen significantly in CD4+ cells (but not CD8+ cells). Reports described newly diagnosed patients as having lower baseline TCR diversity than healthy donors. Diversity similar to that of newly diagnosed patients was seen at baseline in complete responders.

To note about this clone: Antigen unknown. At the DNA level, this CDR3 is encoded by other sequences in the same sample as well.

Every patient had relapsed following autologous stem cell transplantation, and cohorts differed in brentuximab vedotin exposure. Some clones are missing from TCRdb's copy, which holds only in-frame ones; the method was immunoSEQ multiplex PCR. The sample holds 20,000 to 25,000 clones, 77% seen once. The CDR3 loop spans 14 amino acids. The V and J ends lost 2 bases and 7 bases, in that order; junction bases with no gene match: 5. The germline V gene has CDR1 SGHTA and CDR2 FQGNSA. The clonotype originates from a human donor with classical Hodgkin lymphoma. Sequenced here: peripheral blood mononuclear cells (PBMCs), sampled before the second cycle of nivolumab. The chain is built from TRBV7-2 and TRBJ1-5; 7 bases map to TRBD1. CDR3 protein: CASSLRQGGQPQHF. Here the CDR3 DNA reads TGTGCCAGCAGCTTAAGACAGGGCGGGCAGCCCCAGCATTTT.